This TCR beta chain was captured by sequencing in a study of cytomegalovirus exposure and HLA in healthy donors. The CDR3 extends over 15 amino acids. The germline CDR1 and CDR2 sequences are MNHNS and SASEGT. Trimming pared 8 bases from V and 0 bases from J, leaving 11 bases between. 60 Vbeta and 13 Jbeta primers were used in PCR. Sequencing was performed with immunoSEQ multiplex PCR; in TCRdb, only in-frame clones are kept and a portion is missing. The table includes over 85,000 clones, 65% to 85% detected once. Healthy people donating bone marrow made up the donors. The chain carries TRBV6-1 and TRBJ2-6; unclear D gene. The clonotype comes from a man aged 35 to 55 in good health and CMV-seropositive. The sequencing sample was made of PBMCs. CDR3 nucleotides: TGTGCCAGCGGCGGAGCCCTCTCTGGGGCCAACGTCCTGACTTTC. It is translated as CASGGALSGANVLTF.